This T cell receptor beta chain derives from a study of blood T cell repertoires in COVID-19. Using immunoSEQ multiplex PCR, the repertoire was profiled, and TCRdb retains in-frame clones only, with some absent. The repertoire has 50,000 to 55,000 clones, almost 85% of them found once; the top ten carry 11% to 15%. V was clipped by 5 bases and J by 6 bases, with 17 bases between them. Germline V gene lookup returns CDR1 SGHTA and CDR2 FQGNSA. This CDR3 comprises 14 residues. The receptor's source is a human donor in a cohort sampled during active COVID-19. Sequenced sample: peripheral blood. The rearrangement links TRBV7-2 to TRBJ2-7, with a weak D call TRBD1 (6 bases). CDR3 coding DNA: TGTGCCAGCAGCCCGGAAAAGGGGGAGCGCGAGCAGTACTTC. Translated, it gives CASSPEKGEREQYF.